This T cell receptor beta chain was obtained from a study of T-cell memory formation after mild COVID-19. The study, taken as a whole, reports: Pre-infection memory already had some responding clones, implying cross-reactive memory joined. From day 15 to 85, contracting clones were balanced between CD4 and CD8, whereas later expanders leaned toward CD4+. Shrinking CD4+ clones were chiefly CM and EM; CD8+ ones were chiefly EMRA.

In germline, CDR1 is GTSNPN, CDR2 SVGIG (reference sequence). Trimming shortened V by 2 bases and J by 6 bases, and 11 bases separated the two germline ends. The CDR3 runs to 12 residues. With regard to this clonotype: Its specificity is not known.

UMIs and sample barcodes were carried by the TCR alpha and TCR beta cDNA libraries that 5'RACE produced using constant-segment primers. MiXCR, run by TCRdb on the 5' RACE reads, gives a single entry per CDR3 protein. The sample includes 450,000 to 700,000 distinct CDR3 sequences, about 20% seen only once; the top ten take about 12%. What was sequenced was PBMCs or a T cell subset sorted from them (not recorded which). The receptor comes from an adult woman who had mild COVID-19 (a few samples of this study predate the infection). Cell type and time point are not known. V and J are TRBV30 and TRBJ2-7, with no clear D. CDR3 sequence: CAWSTAVGEQYF. In nucleotides, the CDR3 is TGTGCCTGGAGTACGGCAGTAGGCGAGCAGTACTTC.